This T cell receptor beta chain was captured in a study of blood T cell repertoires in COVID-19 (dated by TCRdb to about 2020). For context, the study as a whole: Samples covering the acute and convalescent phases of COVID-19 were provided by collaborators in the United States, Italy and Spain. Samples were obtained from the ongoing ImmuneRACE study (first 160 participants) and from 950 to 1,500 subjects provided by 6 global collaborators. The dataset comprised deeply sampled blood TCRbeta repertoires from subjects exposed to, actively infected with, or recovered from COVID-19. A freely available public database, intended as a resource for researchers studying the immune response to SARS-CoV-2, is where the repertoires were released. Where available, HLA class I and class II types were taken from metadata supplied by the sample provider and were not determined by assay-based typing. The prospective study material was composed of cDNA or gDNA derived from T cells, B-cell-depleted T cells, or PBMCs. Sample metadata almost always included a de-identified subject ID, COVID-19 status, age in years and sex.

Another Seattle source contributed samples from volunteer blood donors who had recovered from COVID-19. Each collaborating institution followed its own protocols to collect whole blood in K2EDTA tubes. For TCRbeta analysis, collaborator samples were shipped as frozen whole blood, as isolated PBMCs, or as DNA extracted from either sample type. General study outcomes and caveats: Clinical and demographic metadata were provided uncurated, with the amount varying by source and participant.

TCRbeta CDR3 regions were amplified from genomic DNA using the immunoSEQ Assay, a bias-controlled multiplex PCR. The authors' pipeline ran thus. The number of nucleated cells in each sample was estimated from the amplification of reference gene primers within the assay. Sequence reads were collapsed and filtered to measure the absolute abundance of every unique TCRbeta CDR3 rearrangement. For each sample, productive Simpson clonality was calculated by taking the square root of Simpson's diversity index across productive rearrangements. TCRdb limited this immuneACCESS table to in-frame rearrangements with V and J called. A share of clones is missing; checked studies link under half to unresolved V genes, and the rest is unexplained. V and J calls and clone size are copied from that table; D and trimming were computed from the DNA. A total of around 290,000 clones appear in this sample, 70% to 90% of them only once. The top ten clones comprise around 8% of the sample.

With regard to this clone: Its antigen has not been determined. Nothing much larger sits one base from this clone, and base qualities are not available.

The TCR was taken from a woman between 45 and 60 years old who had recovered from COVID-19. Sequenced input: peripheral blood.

The CDR3 protein is CASFHPTGFYGYTF. The DNA sequence is TGTGCCAGCTTCCACCCGACCGGGTTCTATGGCTACACCTTC. The chain employs TRBV5-4 and TRBJ1-2, with the D gene not clear enough to name. Trimming costs V 7 bases and J 4 bases, and their ends lie 17 bases apart. CDR1 and CDR2, per the germline V gene (reference sequence), are SGHNT and YYREEE. Measured from the cysteine to the phenylalanine, the CDR3 is 14 residues long. The kept DNA is CDR3 alone, 42 bases in frame from the first base.